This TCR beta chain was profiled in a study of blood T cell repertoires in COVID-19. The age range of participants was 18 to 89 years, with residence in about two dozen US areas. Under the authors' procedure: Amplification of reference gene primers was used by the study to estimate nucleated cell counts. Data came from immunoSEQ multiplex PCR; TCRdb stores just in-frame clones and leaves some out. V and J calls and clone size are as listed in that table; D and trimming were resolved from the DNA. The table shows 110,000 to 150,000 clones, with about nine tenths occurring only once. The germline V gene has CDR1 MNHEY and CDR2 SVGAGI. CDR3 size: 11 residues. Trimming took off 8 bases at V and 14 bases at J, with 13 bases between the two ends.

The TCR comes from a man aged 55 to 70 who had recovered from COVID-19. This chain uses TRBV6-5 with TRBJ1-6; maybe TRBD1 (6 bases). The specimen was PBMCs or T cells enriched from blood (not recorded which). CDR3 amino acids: CASQGMRALHF. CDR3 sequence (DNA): TGTGCCAGCCAGGGGATGAGGGCCCTCCACTTT.